A single sample gave rise to the 5 T cell receptor beta chains below, sequenced in a study of CD4 T cells in relation to SARS-CoV-2 and coronaviruses (dated by TCRdb to about 2021). No antigen has been identified for these receptors. CD4+ T cells from unexposed donors were collected before the COVID-19 pandemic (2011-2018). The EasySep CD4+ T cell isolation kit was used to isolate CD4+ T cells once the cultures had run for roughly 10 days. Library construction relied on the immunoSEQ multiplex PCR assay. Held by TCRdb, this immuneACCESS table contains in-frame sequences only and omits some clones. Under half of the omission traces to an unresolved V gene where checked; the cause of the rest is unknown. The sample records roughly 30,000 clones, approximately 78% of which are singletons. The ten largest clones add up to 20% to 25% of the sample. Sequencing was done on a sample of CD4+ T cells from PBMCs, cultured in vitro. These receptors were collected from a human donor in good health.

The V call is TRBV10-3, the J call TRBJ2-7, with D possibly matching TRBD1 (6 bases). Trimming removed 6 bases from V and 0 bases from J, with 12 bases in between. Germline V gene lookup returns CDR1 ENHRY and CDR2 SYGVKD. The CDR3 loop spans 14 amino acids. CDR3: CAIRQGLSSYEQYF. Written as DNA, the CDR3 is TGTGCCATCAGACAGGGCCTGAGCTCCTACGAGCAGTACTTC.

The chain combines TRBV3-1 (or the pseudogene TRBV3-2) with TRBJ2-3, with 14 bases matching TRBD2. V was pared by 3 bases and J by 5 bases, with 10 bases of the junction left unmatched. The CDR3 contains 18 residues. Germline values: CDR1 LGHDT, CDR2 YNNKEL (reference sequence). CDR3 DNA sequence: TGTGCCAGCAGCCACGGGAGACTAGCGGGGGGGTTGGAAGATACGCAGTATTTT. Protein: CASSHGRLAGGLEDTQYF.

The chain recombines TRBV28 with TRBJ2-3; D tentatively fits TRBD1 or TRBD2 (5 bases each). Germline CDR1 MDHEN, CDR2 SYDVKM. This CDR3 has 13 amino acids. V lost 6 bases and J 6 bases, leaving 13 bases between the germline ends. The CDR3 DNA reads TGTGCCAGCAGCCCGGGGCGCGGGGATACGCAGTATTTT. Amino acid sequence: CASSPGRGDTQYF.

As for this clone: Other DNA sequences in the sample encode the same CDR3. V and J are TRBV9 and TRBJ1-2; D not resolved. Germline CDR1 and CDR2: SGDLS and YYNGEE. Trimming stripped 1 base from V and 0 bases from J, with 1 base between. This CDR3 has 12 residues. CDR3 sequence reads: CASSVSNYGYTF. The CDR3 bases are TGTGCCAGCAGCGTATCTAACTATGGCTACACCTTC.

CDR3 in amino acids: CASSVLAGGSSDTQYF. The DNA for the CDR3 is TGTGCCAGCAGCGTACTAGCGGGGGGCTCCTCAGATACGCAGTATTTT. The J gene is TRBJ2-3, the V gene TRBV25-1, with 12 nucleotides matching TRBD2. Germline V lookup: CDR1 MGHDK, CDR2 SYGVNS. This CDR3 spans 16 amino acids. The ends lost 6 bases at V and 4 bases at J; junction bases unmatched: 8.